These T cell receptor beta chains were read from a single sample in a study of blood T cell repertoires in COVID-19. Clones were read by immunoSEQ multiplex PCR, and TCRdb kept only the in-frame ones, dropping some. The sample holds about 250,000 clones, about 79% seen once. Sequenced: peripheral blood. The receptors originated from an elderly man with acute or convalescent COVID-19. The CDR3 runs from the conserved cysteine through the conserved F or W. Fields, in order: J gene, clone size, V gene, D gene, CDR3 protein, CDR3 DNA. A D gene is named only where the DNA matches it firmly. Not all rows give a size; the values are once, few, many and, for expanded clones, a class.

j_call: TRBJ2-1
clone_size: once
v_call: TRBV12-3/TRBV12-4
d_call: NA
cdr3_aa: CASWRDSPNEQFF
cdr3_nt: TGTGCCAGCTGGCGTGACTCCCCCAATGAGCAGTTCTTC

j_call: TRBJ2-2
clone_size: NA
v_call: TRBV5-1
d_call: NA
cdr3_aa: CASSLPAGNTGELFF
cdr3_nt: TGCGCCAGCAGCTTACCAGCGGGTAACACCGGGGAGCTGTTTTTT

j_call: TRBJ1-3
clone_size: NA
v_call: TRBV4-1
d_call: NA
cdr3_aa: CASSQGGTGRGNTIYF
cdr3_nt: TGCGCCAGCAGCCAAGGTGGTACAGGTCGTGGAAACACCATATATTTT

j_call: TRBJ2-2
clone_size: NA
v_call: TRBV7-9
d_call: NA
cdr3_aa: CASSLQQGYTGELFF
cdr3_nt: TGTGCCAGCAGCTTACAACAGGGTTACACCGGGGAGCTGTTTTTT

j_call: TRBJ1-1
clone_size: NA
v_call: TRBV30
d_call: NA
cdr3_aa: CAWSRMNTEAFF
cdr3_nt: TGTGCCTGGAGCAGGATGAACACTGAAGCTTTCTTT

j_call: TRBJ1-3
clone_size: NA
v_call: TRBV14
d_call: NA
cdr3_aa: CASSQFDTIYF
cdr3_nt: TGTGCCAGCAGCCAATTCGACACCATATATTTT

j_call: TRBJ1-2
clone_size: NA
v_call: TRBV11-1
d_call: TRBD1
cdr3_aa: CASSLTGTEGYGYTF
cdr3_nt: TGTGCCAGCAGCCTTACCGGGACAGAGGGCTATGGCTACACCTTC

j_call: TRBJ1-2
clone_size: NA
v_call: TRBV21-1
d_call: NA
cdr3_aa: CASSRGTGGHYGYTF
cdr3_nt: TGTGCCAGCAGCCGCGGGACAGGGGGACACTATGGCTACACCTTC

j_call: TRBJ2-4
clone_size: NA
v_call: TRBV3-1/TRBV3-2
d_call: NA
cdr3_aa: CASSPHTSSVAKNIQYF
cdr3_nt: TGTGCCAGCAGCCCCCATACCTCGAGTGTAGCCAAAAACATTCAGTACTTC

j_call: TRBJ1-2
clone_size: NA
v_call: TRBV27
d_call: NA
cdr3_aa: CASSIKGHPRGYTF
cdr3_nt: TGTGCCAGCAGTATTAAAGGACACCCGAGAGGCTACACCTTC

j_call: TRBJ1-1
clone_size: NA
v_call: TRBV24-1
d_call: NA
cdr3_aa: CATSDLTSTEAFF
cdr3_nt: TGTGCCACCAGTGATTTGACTTCCACTGAAGCTTTCTTT

j_call: TRBJ1-1
clone_size: NA
v_call: TRBV7-9
d_call: NA
cdr3_aa: CASSFAGSNTEAFF
cdr3_nt: TGTGCCAGCAGCTTTGCAGGGTCGAACACTGAAGCTTTCTTT